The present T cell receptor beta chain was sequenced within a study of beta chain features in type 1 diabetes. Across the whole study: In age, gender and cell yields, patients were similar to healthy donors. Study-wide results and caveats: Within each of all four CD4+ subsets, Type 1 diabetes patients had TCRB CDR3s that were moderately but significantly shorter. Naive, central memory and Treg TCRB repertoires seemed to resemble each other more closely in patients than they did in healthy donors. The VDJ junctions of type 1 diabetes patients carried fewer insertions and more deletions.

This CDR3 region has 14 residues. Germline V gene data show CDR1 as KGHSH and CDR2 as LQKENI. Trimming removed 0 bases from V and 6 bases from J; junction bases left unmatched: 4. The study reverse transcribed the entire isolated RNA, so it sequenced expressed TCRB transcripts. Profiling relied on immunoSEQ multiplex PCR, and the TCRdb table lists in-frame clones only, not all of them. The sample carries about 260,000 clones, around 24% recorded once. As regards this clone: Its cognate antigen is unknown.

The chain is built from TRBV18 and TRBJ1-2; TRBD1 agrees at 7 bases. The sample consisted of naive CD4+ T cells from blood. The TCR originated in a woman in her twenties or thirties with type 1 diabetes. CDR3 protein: CASSPPQGVNGYTF. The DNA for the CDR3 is TGTGCCAGCTCACCACCCCAGGGGGTAAATGGCTACACCTTC.